This T cell receptor beta chain stems from a study of response to subunit inactivated influenza vaccine. General observations from the study: A suggestion made by the authors is that each seasonal influenza vaccination recruits few new T cells.

TCRdb recomputed calls from the RT-PCR reads with MiXCR, one row per CDR3 protein. The repertoire holds about 650,000 distinct CDR3 sequences, with more than 15% as singletons. Germline values: CDR1 KGHSH, CDR2 LQKENI. The J segment lost 2 bases and the V segment lost 6 bases, leaving 12 bases of the junction unmatched. The CDR3 is 16 amino acids. In the case of this clonotype: Its specificity is unknown.

The sequenced sample was PBMCs from blood, obtained 11 to 12 days after vaccination. The rearrangement links TRBV18 to TRBJ2-5; 7 bases are a match to TRBD1. The sequence came from a man aged 45 to 65 who received an inactivated influenza vaccine. In nucleotides, the CDR3 is TGTGCCAGCTCGATCGCGTGGACAGGCGCTCAAGAGACCCAGTACTTC. Its protein product is CASSIAWTGAQETQYF.